These 19 T cell receptor beta chains share one sample of origin, sequenced in a study of OX40 agonist ivuxolimab in advanced cancers. Some clones are missing from TCRdb's copy, which holds only in-frame ones; the method was immunoSEQ multiplex PCR. The sample lists 60,000 to 75,000 clones, about 89% occurring once. This specimen consisted of CD4+ or CD8+ T cells sorted from blood, obtained in a trial of the OX40 agonist ivuxolimab. Receptors were obtained from an adult with an advanced solid tumor such as melanoma, head and neck, liver or kidney cancer.

This clone was seen only once. The rearrangement links TRBV11-3 to TRBJ2-7, with 8 nucleotides matching TRBD2. V lost 1 base to trimming and J lost 4 bases; unmatched junction nucleotides: 3. This CDR3 has 14 amino acids. Germline V gives CDR1 SGHNT, CDR2 YENEEA. CDR3 nucleotides: TGTGCCAGCAGCTTAGCCTCGGGAGGGTACGAGCAGTACTTC. Its translation is CASSLASGGYEQYF.

V usage is TRBV6-9 and J usage is TRBJ2-2, with 8 bases fitting TRBD1. J gave up 6 bases and V 6 bases, and 9 bases lay outside the gene matches. The CDR3 extends over 15 amino acids. Germline values: CDR1 MNHGY, CDR2 SVAAGI. CDR3 DNA: TGTGCCAGCAGACGACAGGGGTGGTCCGCCGGGGAGCTGTTTTTT. This gives the protein CASRRQGWSAGELFF.

V usage is TRBV28 and J usage is TRBJ2-3; a possible D gene is TRBD1 (7 bases). The length of the CDR3 is 16 residues. V was clipped by 4 bases and J by 1 base, with 15 bases between them. Germline V CDR1 and CDR2: MDHEN, SYDVKM. The CDR3: CASSSLDREGTDTQYF. In DNA, the CDR3 is TGTGCCAGCAGTTCCCTCGACAGGGAGGGCACAGATACGCAGTATTTT.

The chain joins TRBV10-1 to TRBJ1-1; 8 bases match TRBD1. The V segment lost 10 bases and the J segment 8 bases; nucleotides outside the gene matches: 6. CDR1 is WNHNN and CDR2 is SYGVQD in the germline V gene (reference sequence). The CDR3 runs 11 residues. CDR3 amino acids: CAIAGGPEAFF. The DNA of the CDR3 is TGCGCCATCGCAGGGGGCCCCGAAGCTTTCTTT.

This clone was seen once. As DNA, the CDR3 is TGTGCCAGCAGCCCGGGACTAGCTGGTGAGCAGTTCTTC. Its translation is CASSPGLAGEQFF. The V gene is TRBV11-2, the J gene TRBJ2-1, with TRBD2 matching over 9 bases. Per germline, CDR1 SGHAT and CDR2 FQNNGV. Losses at the gene ends were 5 bases for V and 9 bases for J; bases not matched to a gene: 5. There are 13 residues in the CDR3.

The table lists this clone with a count of one. This same CDR3 is encoded by further DNA sequences in the sample. The chain recombines TRBV6-6 with TRBJ2-7; D may correspond to TRBD1 or TRBD2 (5 bases each). Per the germline V gene, CDR1 is MNHNY and CDR2 is SVGAGI (reference sequence). The CDR3 is made up of 13 amino acids. Trimming took off 0 bases at V and 4 bases at J, with 7 bases between the two ends. This CDR3 reads CASSYSGPYEQYF. CDR3 sequence (DNA): TGTGCCAGCAGTTACTCGGGACCATACGAGCAGTACTTC.

The chain combines TRBV7-9 with TRBJ2-3; 16 bases are a match to TRBD2. Germline loops: CDR1 SEHNR, CDR2 FQNEAQ (reference sequence). The CDR3 is 15 amino acids. V shed 6 bases, J shed 6 bases, and the junction held 3 bases outside the gene matches. CDR3 DNA sequence: TGTGCCAGCAGTGCGGGACTAGCGGGAGGGGATACGCAGTATTTT. It yields the protein CASSAGLAGGDTQYF.

The genes are TRBV5-1 and TRBJ2-1; 8 bases match TRBD2. The V and J ends lost 1 base and 8 bases, in that order; junction bases with no gene match: 11. The CDR3 loop spans 16 amino acids. Looked up from germline, CDR1 is SGHRS and CDR2 is YFSETQ. This CDR3 is CASSLPREGLSYEQFF. The CDR3 bases are TGCGCCAGCAGCTTGCCCCGGGAGGGCCTCTCCTATGAGCAGTTCTTC.

The chain carries TRBV9 and TRBJ2-7, with D possibly being TRBD2 (5 bases). This CDR3 comprises 13 residues. V gave up 3 bases and J gave up 5 bases, with 12 bases separating them. Germline-derived CDR1 and CDR2 are SGDLS and YYNGEE. The CDR3 reads CASSASAADEQYF. CDR3 sequence (DNA): TGTGCCAGCAGCGCGTCAGCGGCGGACGAGCAGTACTTC.

V gene TRBV4-2 combines with J gene TRBJ1-5, with TRBD1 matching 8 bases. Losses at the gene ends were 0 bases for V and 7 bases for J; bases not matched to a gene: 8. Germline V gene lookup returns CDR1 LGHNA and CDR2 YNFKEQ. The CDR3 has 16 amino acids. CDR3 sequence: CASSQDRTGSEQPQHF. The CDR3 DNA sequence: TGTGCCAGCAGCCAAGATCGGACAGGGTCCGAGCAGCCCCAGCATTTT.

This clone was observed a single time. V gene TRBV5-4 combines with J gene TRBJ2-3; the D call may be TRBD1 or TRBD2 (6 bases each). The CDR3 is 15 amino acids. Germline V gene sequence: CDR1 SGHNT, CDR2 YYREEE (reference sequence). V lost 5 bases and J 2 bases, leaving 15 bases between the germline ends. CDR3 sequence: CASRRDGQLTDTQYF. The CDR3 DNA reads as TGTGCCAGCAGGCGGGACGGACAGCTCACAGATACGCAGTATTTT.

This rearrangement joins TRBV10-1 to TRBJ2-5, with 8 bases matching TRBD2. This CDR3 comprises 15 residues. The germline V gene has CDR1 WNHNN and CDR2 SYGVQD (reference sequence). With 0 bases clipped from V and 5 bases from J, the junction kept 5 bases outside the gene matches. The CDR3 bases are TGCGCCAGCAGTGAGTCCCCAGCGGGAGTTGAGACCCAGTACTTC. It specifies CASSESPAGVETQYF.

This chain joins TRBV2 and TRBJ2-7; TRBD1 matches at 7 bases. CDR3 size: 13 residues. Per germline, CDR1 SNHLY and CDR2 FYNNEI. Trimming at V came to 8 bases and at J to 3 bases, leaving 7 bases not matched to a gene. The CDR3 DNA reads as TGTGCCAGCCGCAGGGGGACAGACTACGAGCAGTACTTC. Translation gives CASRRGTDYEQYF.

This chain joins TRBV19 and TRBJ2-1; D is unresolved. The CDR3 totals 10 residues. With 6 bases removed from V and 5 bases from J, the gap between germline ends came to 2 bases. Germline values: CDR1 LNHDA, CDR2 SQIVND (reference sequence). Here the CDR3 reads CASRNNEQFF. CDR3 DNA: TGTGCCAGTAGAAACAATGAGCAGTTCTTC.

V is TRBV10-3 and J is TRBJ1-1; D not resolved. Germline loops: CDR1 ENHRY, CDR2 SYGVKD. The CDR3 consists of 14 residues. The V and J ends lost 0 bases and 5 bases respectively, with 10 bases between them. Here the CDR3 DNA reads TGTGCCATCAGTGAGTCGAGTCCGGGAACTGAAGCTTTCTTT. Encoded protein: CAISESSPGTEAFF.

This clone was counted once. J is TRBJ1-5 and V is TRBV28; D is uncertain. The CDR3 is 18 amino acids. Trimming stripped 3 bases from V and 3 bases from J, with 21 bases between. CDR1 MDHEN and CDR2 SYDVKM come from the germline V gene. The CDR3 DNA follows: TGTGCCAGCAGTTTTCCCCTCATATCTCCAGCCCCCAATCAGCCCCAGCATTTT. Its translation is CASSFPLISPAPNQPQHF.

This chain links TRBV5-3 with TRBJ2-5; unclear D gene. TRBV5-3 is known as an ORF, though its function is uncertain. The CDR3 extends over 14 amino acids. The V and J ends lost 0 bases and 1 base respectively, with 7 bases between them. The CDR3: CARSLVASQETQYF. The CDR3 DNA reads as TGTGCCAGAAGCTTGGTGGCCAGCCAAGAGACCCAGTACTTC.

V and J are TRBV27 and TRBJ2-5; the D is unclear. The DNA matches TRBJ2-7 better at its end, which makes the J call doubtful. There are 14 residues in the CDR3. Germline V gene lookup returns CDR1 MNHEY and CDR2 SMNVEV (reference sequence). This chain's CDR3 is CASSLNPTIYEQYF. CDR3 DNA sequence: TGTGCCAGCAGTTTAAACCCCACTATCTACGAGCAGTACTTC.

J is TRBJ1-1 and V is TRBV6-5; the D is unclear. The V end lost 0 bases, the J end lost 0 bases, and 5 bases lay between the germline ends. Germline lookup yields CDR1 MNHEY and CDR2 SVGAGI. The CDR3 length is 14 residues. The CDR3 DNA reads TGTGCCAGCAGTTACTCGTTCATGAACACTGAAGCTTTCTTT. Protein sequence: CASSYSFMNTEAFF.